Listed here are 3 T cell receptor beta chains from one sample, sequenced in a study of blood T cells in healthy people across ages. Primers used in a second PCR of roughly 6 to 11 cycles were a sample-barcoded 5' primer and a J-beta primer mix. TCRdb reprocessed the 5' RACE reads with MiXCR, giving one entry per CDR3 protein. This table has about 1 million distinct CDR3 sequences, more than 35% appearing once. The material sequenced was blood. The receptors stem from a woman aged 60-75 years in good health.

This clonotype has just a few counts. The rearrangement uses TRBV6-1 and TRBJ1-2; 8 bases line up with TRBD1. V was clipped by 3 bases and J by 4 bases; unmatched bases: 7. This CDR3 spans 15 amino acids. Germline CDR1 MNHNS, CDR2 SASEGT. This CDR3 reads CASSEGTGGGYGYTF. The DNA for the CDR3 is TGTGCCAGCAGTGAGGGGACAGGTGGCGGCTATGGCTACACCTTC.

Note on this clonotype: With a much larger clone just one base away, this may be a read error. The chain carries TRBV29-1 and TRBJ2-3; 9 bases line up with TRBD2. The CDR3 extends over 13 amino acids. From germline, CDR1 is SQVTM and CDR2 ANQGSEA. CDR3 bases: TGCGGCGTGGCGGGACTAGCAGAGGATACGCAGTATTTT. Its translation: CGVAGLAEDTQYF.

The chain is built from TRBV14 and TRBJ2-7, with D tentatively TRBD2 (6 bases). CDR1 and CDR2 from the germline V gene are SGHDN and FVKESK. V was pared by 3 bases and J by 2 bases, with 11 bases between. The CDR3 runs 14 residues. CDR3 DNA: TGTGCCAGCAGCCACCTGGGGGGAACCTACGAGCAGTACTTC. Protein product: CASSHLGGTYEQYF. The whole variable domain, remainder taken from reference TRBV14 and TRBJ2-7, is EAGVTQFPSHSVIEKGQTVTLRCDPISGHDNLYWYRRVMGKEIKFLLHFVKESKQDESGMPNNRFLAERTGGTYSTLKVQPAELEDSGVYFCASSHLGGTYEQYFGPGTRLTVT.